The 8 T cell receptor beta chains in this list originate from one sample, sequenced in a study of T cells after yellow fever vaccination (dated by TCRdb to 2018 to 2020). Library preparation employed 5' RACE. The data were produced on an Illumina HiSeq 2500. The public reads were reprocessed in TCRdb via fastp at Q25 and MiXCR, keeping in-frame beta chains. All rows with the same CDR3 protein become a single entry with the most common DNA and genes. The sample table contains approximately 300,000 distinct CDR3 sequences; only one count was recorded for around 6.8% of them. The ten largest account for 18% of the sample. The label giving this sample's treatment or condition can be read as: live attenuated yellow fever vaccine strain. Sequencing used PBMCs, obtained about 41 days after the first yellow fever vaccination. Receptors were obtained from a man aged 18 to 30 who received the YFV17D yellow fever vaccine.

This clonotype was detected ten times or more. CDR3 loop: CASSLASGGPYEQYF. DNA for the CDR3: TGTGCCAGCAGTTTGGCTAGCGGGGGTCCCTACGAGCAGTACTTC. The V gene is TRBV12-3 or TRBV12-4, the J gene TRBJ2-7; 10 nucleotides agree with TRBD2. The CDR3 runs 15 residues. J was trimmed by 2 bases and V by 3 bases; bases with no gene match: 4.

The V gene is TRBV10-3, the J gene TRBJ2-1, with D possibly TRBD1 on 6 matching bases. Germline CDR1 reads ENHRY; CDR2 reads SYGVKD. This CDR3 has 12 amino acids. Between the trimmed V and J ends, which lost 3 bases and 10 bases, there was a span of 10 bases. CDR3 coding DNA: TGTGCCATCAGTGATGGTCAGGGGGAGCAGTTCTTC. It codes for CAISDGQGEQFF.

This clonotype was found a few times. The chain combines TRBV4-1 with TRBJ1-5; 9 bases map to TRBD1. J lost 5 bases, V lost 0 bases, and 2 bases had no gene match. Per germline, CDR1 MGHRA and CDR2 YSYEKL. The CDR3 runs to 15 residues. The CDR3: CASSQDGTGYQPQHF. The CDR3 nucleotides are TGCGCCAGCAGCCAAGATGGGACAGGGTATCAGCCCCAGCATTTT.

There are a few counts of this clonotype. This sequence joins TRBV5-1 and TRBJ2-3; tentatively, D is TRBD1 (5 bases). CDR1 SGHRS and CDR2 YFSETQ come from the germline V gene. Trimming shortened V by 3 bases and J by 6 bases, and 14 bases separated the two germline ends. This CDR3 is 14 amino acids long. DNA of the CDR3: TGCGCCAGCAGCTCTGGGGCTCATCGGGATACGCAGTATTTT. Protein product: CASSSGAHRDTQYF.

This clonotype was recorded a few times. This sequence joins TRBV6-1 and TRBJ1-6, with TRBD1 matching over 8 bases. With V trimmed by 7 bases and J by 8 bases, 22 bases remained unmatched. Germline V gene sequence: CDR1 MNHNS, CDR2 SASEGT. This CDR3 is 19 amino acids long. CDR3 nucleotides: TGTGCCAGCATCCCACAAGTCCGCGGGGCGCAGGGGGCCGATTCACCCCTCCACTTT. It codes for CASIPQVRGAQGADSPLHF.

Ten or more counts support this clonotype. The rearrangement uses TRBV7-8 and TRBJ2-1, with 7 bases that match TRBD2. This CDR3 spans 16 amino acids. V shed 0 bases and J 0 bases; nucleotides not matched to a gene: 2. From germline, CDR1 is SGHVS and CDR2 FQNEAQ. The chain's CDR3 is CASSLARTSSYNEQFF. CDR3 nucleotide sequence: TGTGCCAGCAGCTTAGCAAGGACTAGCTCCTACAATGAGCAGTTCTTC.

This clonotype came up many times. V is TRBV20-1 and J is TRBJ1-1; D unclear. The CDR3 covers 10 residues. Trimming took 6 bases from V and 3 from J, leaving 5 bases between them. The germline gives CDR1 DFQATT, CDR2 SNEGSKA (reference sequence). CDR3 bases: TGCAGTGCAGGGTACACTGAAGCTTTCTTT. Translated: CSAGYTEAFF.

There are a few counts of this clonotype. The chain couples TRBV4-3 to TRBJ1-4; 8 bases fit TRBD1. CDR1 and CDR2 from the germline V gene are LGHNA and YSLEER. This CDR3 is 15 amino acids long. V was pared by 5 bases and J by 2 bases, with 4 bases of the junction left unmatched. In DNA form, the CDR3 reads TGCGCCAGCAGCACCACAGGGGGTACTAATGAAAAACTGTTTTTT. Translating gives CASSTTGGTNEKLFF.